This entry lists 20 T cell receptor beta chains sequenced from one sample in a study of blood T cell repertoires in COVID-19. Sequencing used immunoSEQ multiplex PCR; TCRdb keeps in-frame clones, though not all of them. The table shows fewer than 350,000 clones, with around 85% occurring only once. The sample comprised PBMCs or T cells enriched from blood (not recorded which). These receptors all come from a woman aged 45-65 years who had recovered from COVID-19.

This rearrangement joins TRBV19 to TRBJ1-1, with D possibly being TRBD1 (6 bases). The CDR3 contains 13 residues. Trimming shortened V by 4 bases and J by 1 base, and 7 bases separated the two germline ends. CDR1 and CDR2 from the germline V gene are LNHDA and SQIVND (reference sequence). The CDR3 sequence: CASSTQGNTEAFF. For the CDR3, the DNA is TGTGCCAGTAGTACACAGGGGAACACTGAAGCTTTCTTT. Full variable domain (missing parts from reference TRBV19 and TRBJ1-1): DGGITQSPKYLFRKEGQNVTLSCEQNLNHDAMYWYRQDPGQGLRLIYYSQIVNDFQKGDIAEGYSVSREKKESFPLTVTSAQKNPTAFYLCASSTQGNTEAFFGQGTRLTVV.

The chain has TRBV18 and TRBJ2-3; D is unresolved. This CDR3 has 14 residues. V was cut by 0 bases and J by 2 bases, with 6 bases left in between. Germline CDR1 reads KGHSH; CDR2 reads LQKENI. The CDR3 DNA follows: TGTGCCAGCTCACCACCGGCGGTCACAGATACGCAGTATTTT. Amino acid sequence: CASSPPAVTDTQYF. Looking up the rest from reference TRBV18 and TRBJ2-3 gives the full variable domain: NAGVMQNPRHLVRRRGQEARLRCSPMKGHSHVYWYRQLPEEGLKFMVYLQKENIIDESGMPKERFSAEFPKEGPSILRIQQVVRGDSAAYFCASSPPAVTDTQYFGPGTRLTVL.

CDR3 amino acids: CAISEAYQPQHF. The CDR3 nucleotides are TGTGCCATCAGTGAGGCGTATCAGCCCCAGCATTTT. The chain uses TRBV10-3 and TRBJ1-5; unclear D gene. The V end was cut by 2 bases, the J end by 5 bases, with 4 bases between. The CDR3 runs 12 residues. Germline V lookup: CDR1 ENHRY, CDR2 SYGVKD.

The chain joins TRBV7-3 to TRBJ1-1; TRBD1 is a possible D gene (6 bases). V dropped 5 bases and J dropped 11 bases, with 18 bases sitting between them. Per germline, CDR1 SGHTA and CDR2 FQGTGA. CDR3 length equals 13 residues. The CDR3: CASSPVKQGWAFF. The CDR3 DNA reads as TGTGCCAGCAGCCCAGTTAAACAGGGTTGGGCTTTCTTT. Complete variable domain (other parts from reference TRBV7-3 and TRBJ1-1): GAGVSQTPSNKVTEKGKYVELRCDPISGHTALYWYRQSLGQGPEFLIYFQGTGAADDSGLPNDRFFAVRPEGSVSTLKIQRTERGDSAVYLCASSPVKQGWAFFGQGTRLTVV.

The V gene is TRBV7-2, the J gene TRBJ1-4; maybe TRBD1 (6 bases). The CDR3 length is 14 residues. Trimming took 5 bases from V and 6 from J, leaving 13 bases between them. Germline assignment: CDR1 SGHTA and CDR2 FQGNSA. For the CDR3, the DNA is TGTGCCAGCAGCGCCGCAGGGGCAGATGAAAAACTGTTTTTT. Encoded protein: CASSAAGADEKLFF.

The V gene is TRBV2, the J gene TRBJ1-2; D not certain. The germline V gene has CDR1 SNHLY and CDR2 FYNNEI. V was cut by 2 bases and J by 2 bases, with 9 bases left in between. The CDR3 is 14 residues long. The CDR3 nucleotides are TGTGCCAGCAGTGAAATGACGGGGAACTATGGCTACACCTTC. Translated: CASSEMTGNYGYTF. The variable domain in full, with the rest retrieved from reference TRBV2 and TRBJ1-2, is EPEVTQTPSHQVTQMGQEVILRCVPISNHLYFYWYRQILGQKVEFLVSFYNNEISEKSEIFDDQFSVERPDGSNFTLKIRSTKLEDSAMYFCASSEMTGNYGYTFGSGTRLTVV.

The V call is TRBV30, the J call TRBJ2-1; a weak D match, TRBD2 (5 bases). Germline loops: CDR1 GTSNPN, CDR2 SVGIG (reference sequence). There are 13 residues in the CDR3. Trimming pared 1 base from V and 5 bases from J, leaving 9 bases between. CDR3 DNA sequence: TGTGCCTGGAGTGGTCTAGCTAACAATGAGCAGTTCTTC. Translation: CAWSGLANNEQFF. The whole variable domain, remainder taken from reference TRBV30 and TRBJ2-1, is SQTIHQWPATLVQPVGSPLSLECTVEGTSNPNLYWYRQAAGRGLQLLFYSVGIGQISSEVPQNLSASRPQDRQFILSSKKLLLSDSGFYLCAWSGLANNEQFFGPGTRLTVL.

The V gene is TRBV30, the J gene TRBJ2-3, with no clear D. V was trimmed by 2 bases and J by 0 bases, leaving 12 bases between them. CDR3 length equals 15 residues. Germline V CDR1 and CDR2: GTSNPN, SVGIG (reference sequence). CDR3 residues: CAWSPTSFSTDTQYF. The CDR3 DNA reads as TGTGCCTGGAGTCCGACATCCTTTAGCACAGATACGCAGTATTTT.

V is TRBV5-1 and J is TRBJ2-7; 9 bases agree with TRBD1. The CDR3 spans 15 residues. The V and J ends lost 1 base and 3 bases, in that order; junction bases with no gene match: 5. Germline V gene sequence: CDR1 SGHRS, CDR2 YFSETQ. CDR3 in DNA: TGCGCCAGCAGCTTGCGGGGGACAGGGAACTACGAGCAGTACTTC. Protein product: CASSLRGTGNYEQYF.

The CDR3 coding sequence is TGTGCCACCAGCAGCGACAGGGGCCTCCGGACCCAGTACTTC. Translating gives CATSSDRGLRTQYF. This chain connects TRBV15 to TRBJ2-5; 8 nucleotides align to TRBD1. V shed 3 bases and J 7 bases; nucleotides not matched to a gene: 7. The CDR3 has 14 amino acids. CDR1 is LNHNV, CDR2 YYDKDF, per germline (reference sequence).

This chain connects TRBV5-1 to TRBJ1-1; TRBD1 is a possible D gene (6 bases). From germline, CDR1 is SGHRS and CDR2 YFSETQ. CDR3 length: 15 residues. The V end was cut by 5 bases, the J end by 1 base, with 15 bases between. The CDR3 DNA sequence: TGCGCCAGCAGTTCGGGGGGCGCGGGGAACACTGAAGCTTTCTTT. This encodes CASSSGGAGNTEAFF.

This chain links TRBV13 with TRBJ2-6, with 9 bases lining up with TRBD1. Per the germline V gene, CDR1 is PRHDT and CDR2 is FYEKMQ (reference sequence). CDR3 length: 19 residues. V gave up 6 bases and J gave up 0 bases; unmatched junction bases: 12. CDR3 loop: CASRSRRGTGTSGANVLTF. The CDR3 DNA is TGTGCCAGCAGATCCCGCAGGGGGACAGGGACCTCTGGGGCCAACGTCCTGACTTTC.

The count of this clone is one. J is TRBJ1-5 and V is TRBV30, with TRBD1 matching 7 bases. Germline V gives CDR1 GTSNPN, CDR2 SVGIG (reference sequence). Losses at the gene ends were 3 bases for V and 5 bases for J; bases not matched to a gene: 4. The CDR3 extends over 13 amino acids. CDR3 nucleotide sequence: TGTGCCTGGAGCGATCAGGGGGATCAGCCCCAGCATTTT. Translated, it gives CAWSDQGDQPQHF.

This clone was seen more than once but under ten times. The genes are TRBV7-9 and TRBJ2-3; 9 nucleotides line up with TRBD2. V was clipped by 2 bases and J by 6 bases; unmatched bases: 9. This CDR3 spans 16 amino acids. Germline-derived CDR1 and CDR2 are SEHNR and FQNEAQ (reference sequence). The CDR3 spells CASSLSSGSVSDTQYF. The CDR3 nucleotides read TGTGCCAGCAGCTTAAGTAGCGGGAGTGTTTCGGATACGCAGTATTTT.

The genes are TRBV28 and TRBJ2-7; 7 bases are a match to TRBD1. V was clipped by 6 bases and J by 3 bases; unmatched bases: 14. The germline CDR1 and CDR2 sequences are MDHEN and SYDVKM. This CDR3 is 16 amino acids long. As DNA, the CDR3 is TGTGCCAGCAGCCAACCTGCCGGGACAGTAAACTACGAGCAGTACTTC. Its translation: CASSQPAGTVNYEQYF.

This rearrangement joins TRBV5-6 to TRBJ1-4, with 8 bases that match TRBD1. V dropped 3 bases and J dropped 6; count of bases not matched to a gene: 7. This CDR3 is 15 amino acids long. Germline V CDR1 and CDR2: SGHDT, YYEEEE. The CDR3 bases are TGTGCCAGCAGCTATGACAGGGGTGAACATGAAAAACTGTTTTTT. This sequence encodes CASSYDRGEHEKLFF.

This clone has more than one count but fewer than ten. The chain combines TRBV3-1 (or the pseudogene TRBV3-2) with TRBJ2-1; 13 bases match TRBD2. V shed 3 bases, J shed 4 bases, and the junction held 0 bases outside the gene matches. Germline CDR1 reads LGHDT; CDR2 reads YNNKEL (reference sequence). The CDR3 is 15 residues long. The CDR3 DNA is TGTGCCAGCAGCCAGACTAGCGGGAGGTACAATGAGCAGTTCTTC. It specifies CASSQTSGRYNEQFF.

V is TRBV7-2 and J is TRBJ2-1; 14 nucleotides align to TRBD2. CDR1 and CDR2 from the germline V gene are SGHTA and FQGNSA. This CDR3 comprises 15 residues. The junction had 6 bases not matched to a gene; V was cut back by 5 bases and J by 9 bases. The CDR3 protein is CASSGTSGSWGEQFF. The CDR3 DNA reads TGTGCCAGCAGCGGGACTAGCGGGAGTTGGGGTGAGCAGTTCTTC.

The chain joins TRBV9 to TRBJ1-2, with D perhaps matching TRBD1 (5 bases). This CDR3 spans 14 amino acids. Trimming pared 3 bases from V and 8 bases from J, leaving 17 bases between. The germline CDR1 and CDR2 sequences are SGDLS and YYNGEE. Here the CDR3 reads CASSDVRAARGYTF. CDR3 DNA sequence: TGTGCCAGCAGCGACGTCAGGGCCGCGAGGGGCTACACCTTC.

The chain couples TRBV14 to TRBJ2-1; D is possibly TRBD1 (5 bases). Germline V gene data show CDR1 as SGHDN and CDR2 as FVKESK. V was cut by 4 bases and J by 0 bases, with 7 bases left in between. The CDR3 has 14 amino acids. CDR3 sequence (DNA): TGTGCCAGCAGCCCAGGGATCTCCTACAATGAGCAGTTCTTC. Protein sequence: CASSPGISYNEQFF.